The 27 T cell receptor beta chains presented below share a single source sample, sequenced in a study of shared clonotypes between healthy human individuals. Profiling relied on immunoSEQ multiplex PCR, and the TCRdb table lists in-frame clones only, not all of them. The sample consists of over 2,000,000 clones, around 95% of them appearing once. As defined, naive CD8 cells were CD45RO-negative and positively selected for CCR7, with terminally differentiated effector memory CD45RA+ cells excluded. Source material: naive CD8+ T cells from PBMCs. Receptors were obtained from a man younger than 35 in good health. Some clones in this sample may be carry-over from other donors' samples.

This clone was picked up one time. J is TRBJ2-7 and V is TRBV28; the D is unclear. The germline V gene has CDR1 MDHEN and CDR2 SYDVKM. The length of the CDR3 is 12 residues. The germline V and J ends were trimmed by 7 bases and 2 bases, with 9 bases remaining between them. In DNA form, the CDR3 reads TGTGCCAGCATGGGCATCACCTACGAGCAGTACTTC. It encodes CASMGITYEQYF.

This clone was seen a few times. The chain couples TRBV6-5 to TRBJ2-7; 8 nucleotides match TRBD2. Germline values: CDR1 MNHEY, CDR2 SVGAGI. The CDR3 runs to 13 residues. V gave up 6 bases and J gave up 8 bases; unmatched junction bases: 9. The CDR3 DNA is TGTGCCAGCAGCTCGAGCGGGAGTGGCCAGCAGTACTTC. Protein: CASSSSGSGQQYF.

This chain connects TRBV30 to TRBJ2-7, with D possibly TRBD1 on 5 matching bases. The CDR3 runs to 12 residues. V was shortened by 5 bases and J by 0 bases, with 8 bases between the two germline ends. Looked up from germline, CDR1 is GTSNPN and CDR2 is SVGIG (reference sequence). As DNA, the CDR3 is TGTGCCTGGGGGGCCAGCTCCTACGAGCAGTACTTC. Translating gives CAWGASSYEQYF.

This clone was detected a few times. The genes are TRBV29-1 and TRBJ2-7; a weak D match, TRBD1 (5 bases). In germline, CDR1 is SQVTM, CDR2 ANQGSEA. CDR3 length equals 14 residues. Trimming took 7 bases from V and 0 from J, leaving 16 bases between them. The CDR3 loop is CSAVPGSSSYEQYF. CDR3 bases: TGCAGCGCCGTCCCAGGGTCAAGCTCCTACGAGCAGTACTTC.

The genes are TRBV9 and TRBJ1-4; D possibly corresponds to TRBD1 (6 bases). CDR3 length: 15 residues. CDR1 is SGDLS, CDR2 YYNGEE, per germline. Trimming took 0 bases from V and 3 from J, leaving 9 bases between them. The CDR3 nucleotides are TGTGCCAGCAGCGTAGGAGGGGGTGCTAATGAAAAACTGTTTTTT. It translates to CASSVGGGANEKLFF.

This clone is a singleton in its sample. This chain uses TRBV27 with TRBJ2-6; no reliable D call. The CDR3 runs 16 residues. V was shortened by 2 bases and J by 7 bases, with 15 bases between the two germline ends. Germline CDR1 and CDR2: MNHEY and SMNVEV (reference sequence). The CDR3 coding sequence is TGTGCCAGCAGTTTACTCGTGAATCTGGGCGCCAACGTCCTGACTTTC. It encodes CASSLLVNLGANVLTF.

This clone was seen a handful of times. At the DNA level, this CDR3 is encoded by other sequences in the same sample as well. The rearrangement uses TRBV29-1 and TRBJ1-1; TRBD1 matches at 7 bases. In germline, CDR1 is SQVTM, CDR2 ANQGSEA. Unmatched junction bases numbered 4, after V lost 6 bases and J lost 0 bases. This CDR3 is 13 amino acids long. The CDR3: CSVWTGLNTEAFF. DNA of the CDR3: TGCAGCGTCTGGACAGGTCTGAACACTGAAGCTTTCTTT.

This chain uses TRBV6-1 with TRBJ2-1; TRBD1 agrees at 9 bases. The CDR3 is 17 amino acids. Germline trimming cut 4 bases from V and 2 bases from J; bases unmatched to any gene: 9. CDR1 and CDR2 (germline): MNHNS, SASEGT. The CDR3 nucleotides read TGTGCCAGCAGTGCTATGACAGGGGGAGTCCCCTACAATGAGCAGTTCTTC. It is translated as CASSAMTGGVPYNEQFF.

Written as DNA, the CDR3 is TGTGCCAGCAGCTTAGCGACAGGGGGATATCGGGATACGCAGTATTTT. Protein sequence: CASSLATGGYRDTQYF. V usage is TRBV7-9 and J usage is TRBJ2-3; 9 nucleotides agree with TRBD1. Trimming removed 0 bases from V and 6 bases from J; junction bases left unmatched: 7. The germline V gene encodes CDR1 SEHNR and CDR2 FQNEAQ (reference sequence). This CDR3 is built from 16 residues.

The chain couples TRBV9 to TRBJ2-7; 8 bases line up with TRBD2. From germline, CDR1 is SGDLS and CDR2 YYNGEE. Trimming took 3 bases from V and 2 from J; bases not matched to a gene: 4. This CDR3 region has 14 residues. As DNA, the CDR3 is TGTGCCAGCAGCGGAGCAGCGGGAGCCTACGAGCAGTACTTC. Amino acid sequence: CASSGAAGAYEQYF.

The rearrangement uses TRBV19 and TRBJ1-1; no definite D call. The CDR3 contains 13 residues. Trimming removed 5 bases at V and 8 bases at J, with 15 bases between. Per germline, CDR1 LNHDA and CDR2 SQIVND (reference sequence). CDR3 in DNA: TGTGCCAGTAGTCCGGGCTGGGGTTCGGAAGCTTTCTTT. Amino acid sequence: CASSPGWGSEAFF.

J is TRBJ2-7 and V is TRBV29-1; TRBD1 agrees at 7 bases. CDR3 length equals 13 residues. The V segment lost 6 bases and the J segment 3 bases; nucleotides outside the gene matches: 8. Per the germline V gene, CDR1 is SQVTM and CDR2 is ANQGSEA. The CDR3 is CSVPGQGVYEQYF. As DNA, the CDR3 is TGCAGCGTCCCCGGGCAGGGGGTCTACGAGCAGTACTTC.

CDR3: CASSAFRGMRDTQYF. The DNA for the CDR3 is TGTGCCAGCAGTGCGTTTCGGGGGATGAGAGATACGCAGTATTTT. The rearrangement links TRBV6-1 to TRBJ2-3; D might be TRBD2 (6 bases). The V end was cut by 4 bases, the J end by 5 bases, with 16 bases between. Looked up from germline, CDR1 is MNHNS and CDR2 is SASEGT. The CDR3 runs to 15 residues.

The rearrangement links TRBV9 to TRBJ2-7; D is ambiguous. Germline CDR1 reads SGDLS; CDR2 reads YYNGEE. This CDR3 comprises 14 residues. V shed 4 bases and J shed 3 bases, with 14 bases lying between them. CDR3 region: CASSLEDGGYEQYF. Written as DNA, the CDR3 is TGTGCCAGCAGCTTAGAGGATGGCGGCTACGAGCAGTACTTC.

This chain connects TRBV10-3 to TRBJ2-7; a possible D gene is TRBD2 (5 bases). Trimming pared 3 bases from V and 1 base from J, leaving 16 bases between. Germline V gene sequence: CDR1 ENHRY, CDR2 SYGVKD. The CDR3 sequence is 16 residues long. The CDR3 region has the DNA TGTGCCATCAGTGATTACCAGGCGGGCCTTTCCTACGAGCAGTACTTC. Its protein is CAISDYQAGLSYEQYF.

The J gene is TRBJ2-4, the V gene TRBV28; 9 nucleotides line up with TRBD1. The germline V gene has CDR1 MDHEN and CDR2 SYDVKM. J was trimmed by 9 bases and V by 6 bases; bases with no gene match: 6. The CDR3 is 13 residues long. The CDR3 DNA reads as TGTGCCAGCAGCTTGGACAGGGGATTCATTCAGTACTTC. It encodes CASSLDRGFIQYF.

J is TRBJ2-1 and V is TRBV27, with 14 bases that match TRBD2. The V and J ends lost 5 bases and 10 bases, in that order; junction bases with no gene match: 7. Germline CDR1 is MNHEY and CDR2 is SMNVEV (reference sequence). CDR3 length: 15 residues. CDR3 protein: CASSPRLAGGGEQFF. The CDR3 DNA sequence: TGTGCCAGCAGTCCCCGACTAGCGGGAGGGGGGGAGCAGTTCTTC.

The chain has TRBV7-2 and TRBJ2-2; 8 bases fit TRBD1. The CDR3 spans 15 residues. The V gene's germline CDR1 is SGHTA and CDR2 FQGNSA. J was trimmed by 6 bases and V by 5 bases; bases with no gene match: 8. CDR3 DNA: TGTGCCAGCAGCACGAGGGAGACAGGGGCCGGGGAGCTGTTTTTT. Its protein is CASSTRETGAGELFF.

V usage is TRBV2 and J usage is TRBJ2-5; 12 bases line up with TRBD2. Germline lookup yields CDR1 SNHLY and CDR2 FYNNEI. There are 16 residues in the CDR3. V lost 6 bases to trimming and J lost 4 bases; unmatched junction nucleotides: 9. The CDR3 spells CASSLTSGSEAETQYF. The CDR3 nucleotides are TGTGCCAGCAGCTTGACTAGCGGGAGTGAGGCAGAGACCCAGTACTTC.

The rearrangement links TRBV7-9 to TRBJ1-5; D not resolved. Germline CDR1 is SEHNR and CDR2 is FQNEAQ (reference sequence). V dropped 5 bases and J dropped 9 bases, with 11 bases sitting between them. The CDR3 runs 12 residues. The CDR3 region has the DNA TGTGCCAGCAGCCTCTGGGTTTTGCCCCAGCATTTT. It is translated as CASSLWVLPQHF.

This sequence joins TRBV5-1 and TRBJ2-3; possible D gene TRBD2, 5 bases. The CDR3 consists of 16 residues. V shed 1 base and J shed 0 bases, with 12 bases lying between them. Germline CDR1 is SGHRS and CDR2 is YFSETQ. CDR3 coding DNA: TGCGCCAGCAGCTTGTGGGAGTCCTTTAGCACAGATACGCAGTATTTT. It is translated as CASSLWESFSTDTQYF.

V is TRBV19 and J is TRBJ2-7, with D possibly being TRBD1 (5 bases). CDR1 LNHDA and CDR2 SQIVND come from the germline V gene (reference sequence). The CDR3 sequence is 14 residues long. V was trimmed by 3 bases and J by 3 bases, leaving 12 bases between them. CDR3 coding DNA: TGTGCCAGTAGTATCTACAGGCAAGTCTACGAGCAGTACTTC. Protein product: CASSIYRQVYEQYF.

The chain carries TRBV5-5 and TRBJ2-7, with 11 bases that match TRBD1. This CDR3 spans 14 amino acids. Germline-derived CDR1 and CDR2 are SGHKS and YYEKEE (reference sequence). Trimming cost V 7 bases and J 3 bases; bases outside gene matches: 6. The CDR3 is CASQIGTGGYEQYF. In DNA, the CDR3 is TGTGCCAGCCAAATTGGGACAGGGGGCTACGAGCAGTACTTC.

V and J are TRBV15 and TRBJ2-1; D is uncertain. CDR3 length: 15 residues. Germline V lookup: CDR1 LNHNV, CDR2 YYDKDF (reference sequence). Trimming shortened V by 0 bases and J by 7 bases, and 13 bases separated the two germline ends. Written as DNA, the CDR3 is TGTGCCACCAGCAGAGATGCGAGTCGAATTAATGAGCAGTTCTTC. Its translation: CATSRDASRINEQFF.

Here the CDR3 reads CAWSVPRRGPRYEQYF. CDR3 nucleotides: TGTGCCTGGAGTGTACCACGTCGCGGTCCACGGTACGAGCAGTACTTC. This chain joins TRBV30 and TRBJ2-7, with D unclear. This CDR3 is 16 amino acids long. Trimming shortened V by 0 bases and J by 4 bases, and 19 bases separated the two germline ends. The germline gives CDR1 GTSNPN, CDR2 SVGIG (reference sequence).

The chain recombines TRBV10-3 with TRBJ2-1; D remains unclear. CDR3 length: 16 residues. Germline-derived CDR1 and CDR2 are ENHRY and SYGVKD. Deletions cut 2 bases from V and 1 base from J, with 12 bases between. The CDR3 DNA follows: TGTGCCATCAGTGAGCCGACCCAAGAATCCTACAATGAGCAGTTCTTC. Protein sequence: CAISEPTQESYNEQFF.

The gene calls are TRBV2 and TRBJ2-1; 11 bases are a match to TRBD2. CDR3 length equals 19 residues. Germline CDR1 SNHLY, CDR2 FYNNEI. The trim removed 2 bases at V and 4 bases at J, leaving 13 bases unmatched. For the CDR3, the DNA is TGTGCCAGCAGTGAACTTGGGGCTAGCGGGAGGCAAAATTACAATGAGCAGTTCTTC. Translated, it gives CASSELGASGRQNYNEQFF.